This passage covers 23 T cell receptor beta chains from one sample sequenced in a study of cytomegalovirus exposure and HLA in healthy donors (dated by TCRdb to between 2016 and 2019). Library generation was performed with the immunoSEQ multiplex PCR assay. For the multiplex PCR, a mixture combining 60 forward primers for TCR Vbeta segments and 13 reverse primers for TCR Jbeta segments was used. TCRdb took over this immuneACCESS table, retaining in-frame rearrangements with V and J assigned. Such tables are incomplete; in checked studies, under half of the missing clones stem from an unresolved V gene, and the remainder is unexplained. The sample table records roughly 100,000 clones; more than 65% of these occur just once. The leading ten clones occupy 3.2% of the sample. Specimen: PBMCs. Receptors were obtained from a man aged 30 to 39 in good health and CMV-seronegative.

The chain recombines TRBV2 with TRBJ2-5; 7 bases fit TRBD1. The J call is in doubt because the DNA end fits TRBJ2-7 better. This CDR3 region has 15 residues. CDR1 is SNHLY and CDR2 is FYNNEI in the germline V gene. CDR3 coding DNA: TGTGCCAGCAGTGTCCTAAGGGACAGTTCCTACGAGCAGTACTTC. Protein: CASSVLRDSSYEQYF.

This clone was picked up one time. The junction and the germline gene differ at one end; a read error may be behind it. The CDR3 region is CASSLRGTLSGANGLTF. Here the CDR3 DNA reads TGTGCCAGCAGCTTGAGGGGAACTTTATCTGGGGCCAACGGCCTGACTTTC. The chain combines TRBV5-6 with TRBJ2-6; D is possibly TRBD1 (5 bases). CDR3 length: 17 residues. The V gene's germline CDR1 is SGHDT and CDR2 YYEEEE.

This clone was counted between two and nine times. The V call is TRBV28, the J call TRBJ2-7, with 12 bases matching TRBD2. V gave up 4 bases and J gave up 7 bases; unmatched junction bases: 11. This CDR3 spans 16 amino acids. CDR1 is MDHEN, CDR2 SYDVKM, per germline. CDR3 sequence reads: CASSSTLTSGRGEQYF. CDR3 sequence (DNA): TGTGCCAGCAGTTCCACCTTGACTAGCGGGAGAGGTGAGCAGTACTTC.

The rearrangement uses TRBV12-5 and TRBJ2-1, with 14 positions matching TRBD2. The ends lost 5 bases at V and 1 base at J; junction bases unmatched: 10. CDR3 length equals 19 residues. Germline V gene lookup returns CDR1 LGHNT and CDR2 FRNRAP. The CDR3 nucleotides are TGTGCTAGTGGTCCCCCGGGACTAGCGGGAGATGGGTCCTACAATGAGCAGTTCTTC. Amino acids: CASGPPGLAGDGSYNEQFF.

V usage is TRBV18 and J usage is TRBJ2-5, with 8 bases matching TRBD1. J lost 4 bases, V lost 6 bases, and 7 bases had no gene match. The length of the CDR3 is 14 residues. In germline, CDR1 is KGHSH, CDR2 LQKENI. CDR3 amino acids: CASSQGARGETQYF. CDR3 DNA: TGTGCCAGCTCCCAGGGGGCAAGAGGAGAGACCCAGTACTTC.

The rearrangement uses TRBV4-2 and TRBJ2-1; 9 bases agree with TRBD1. The CDR3 contains 15 residues. Germline loops: CDR1 LGHNA, CDR2 YNFKEQ. V trimming: 1 base; J trimming: 3 bases; junction bases outside the gene matches: 1. CDR3 loop: CASSQGQGDYNEQFF. Here the CDR3 DNA reads TGTGCCAGCAGCCAAGGACAGGGGGACTACAATGAGCAGTTCTTC.

The CDR3 loop reads CASTLDRGRTEAFF. CDR3 bases: TGTGCCAGCACCCTCGACAGGGGGCGGACTGAAGCTTTCTTT. The chain combines TRBV2 with TRBJ1-1, with 10 bases matching TRBD1. Germline lookup yields CDR1 SNHLY and CDR2 FYNNEI. The CDR3 spans 14 residues. With V trimmed by 7 bases and J by 5 bases, 7 bases remained unmatched.

CDR3 loop: CAWSRLRDTEAFF. DNA for the CDR3: TGTGCCTGGAGTCGCCTCAGGGACACTGAAGCTTTCTTT. This chain joins TRBV30 and TRBJ1-1, with D possibly being TRBD1 (5 bases). The V end was cut by 2 bases, the J end by 3 bases, with 10 bases between. The CDR3 is 13 amino acids. CDR1 is GTSNPN, CDR2 SVGIG, per germline (reference sequence).

This chain uses TRBV28 with TRBJ2-5; 7 bases align to TRBD2. The CDR3 consists of 15 residues. In germline, CDR1 is MDHEN, CDR2 SYDVKM. After removal of 6 bases from V and 5 bases from J, the junction contained 12 bases not matched to a gene. CDR3 DNA: TGTGCCAGCAGGGACCCTGGCGCGGGAGTGGAGACCCAGTACTTC. This encodes CASRDPGAGVETQYF.

This clone was seen a single time. V and J are TRBV6-5 and TRBJ1-3; TRBD1 aligns across 7 bases. Germline trimming cut 4 bases from V and 5 bases from J; bases unmatched to any gene: 11. Germline CDR1 is MNHEY and CDR2 is SVGAGI. The CDR3 length is 16 residues. This CDR3 reads CASSSPGTEERNTIYF. The CDR3 DNA reads as TGTGCCAGCAGTTCTCCCGGGACAGAGGAAAGAAACACCATATATTTT.

V gene TRBV18 combines with J gene TRBJ1-4; 10 bases are shared with TRBD1. Germline V lookup: CDR1 KGHSH, CDR2 LQKENI. Trimming cost V 1 base and J 8 bases; bases outside gene matches: 7. This CDR3 region has 16 residues. The CDR3 nucleotides are TGTGCCAGCTCACCACAGATGGGGACAGGGGAAGAAAAACTGTTTTTT. It translates to CASSPQMGTGEEKLFF.

In regard to this clone: Within the sample, other DNA sequences also encode this same CDR3. The chain uses TRBV18 and TRBJ1-1; the match to TRBD1 covers 9 bases. The V segment lost 2 bases and the J segment 3 bases; nucleotides outside the gene matches: 1. The CDR3 is made up of 14 amino acids. Germline lookup yields CDR1 KGHSH and CDR2 LQKENI. The CDR3 protein is CASSPRTGDTEAFF. CDR3 nucleotides: TGTGCCAGCTCACCAAGGACAGGGGACACTGAAGCTTTCTTT.

Comment on this clone: One junction end disagrees with the germline gene, perhaps due to a read error. The rearrangement joins TRBV5-1 to TRBJ2-6, with D maybe TRBD1 (5 bases). Per the germline V gene, CDR1 is SGHRS and CDR2 is YFSETQ. The CDR3 runs 16 residues. CDR3 DNA: TGCGCCAGCAGCTCCGGACACCGCTCTGGGGCCAACGGCCTGACTTTC. It specifies CASSSGHRSGANGLTF.

The genes are TRBV28 and TRBJ1-5; 7 nucleotides align to TRBD1. The CDR3 loop spans 16 amino acids. The germline V gene has CDR1 MDHEN and CDR2 SYDVKM. V gave up 2 bases and J gave up 3 bases; unmatched junction bases: 7. CDR3 loop: CASSLGQAYYNQPQHF. In DNA, the CDR3 is TGTGCCAGCAGTTTAGGACAGGCGTATTACAATCAGCCCCAGCATTTT.

This clone turned up a few times. The genes are TRBV7-8 and TRBJ2-7; D not certain. The CDR3 has 13 residues. V dropped 0 bases and J dropped 4 bases, with 7 bases sitting between them. The germline V gene has CDR1 SGHVS and CDR2 FQNEAQ. The CDR3 spells CASSLAPLYEQYF. Here the CDR3 DNA reads TGTGCCAGCAGCTTAGCCCCCCTTTACGAGCAGTACTTC.

The CDR3 reads CASSLGVGTGETQYF. As DNA, the CDR3 is TGTGCCAGCAGTTTAGGTGTTGGGACAGGGGAGACCCAGTACTTC. The chain is built from TRBV27 and TRBJ2-5, with 9 bases aligning to TRBD1. Looked up from germline, CDR1 is MNHEY and CDR2 is SMNVEV (reference sequence). The V gene end was trimmed by 2 bases and the J gene end by 5 bases; junction bases not matched to a gene: 6. The CDR3 consists of 15 residues.

The chain combines TRBV11-2 with TRBJ1-1; TRBD1 aligns across 7 bases. V was clipped by 6 bases and J by 11 bases; unmatched bases: 6. Germline V gene lookup returns CDR1 SGHAT and CDR2 FQNNGV. The CDR3 covers 11 residues. CDR3 loop: CASRVDRVAFF. CDR3 nucleotide sequence: TGTGCCAGCAGGGTAGACAGGGTGGCTTTCTTT.

This clone came up a few times. The V and J genes are TRBV2 and TRBJ2-1; no clear D. V was cut by 6 bases and J by 0 bases, with 9 bases left in between. CDR1 and CDR2 from the germline V gene are SNHLY and FYNNEI. The CDR3 has 14 amino acids. CDR3 region: CASSLGRSYNEQFF. The DNA for the CDR3 is TGTGCCAGCAGCCTAGGTCGCTCCTACAATGAGCAGTTCTTC.

The chain uses TRBV27 and TRBJ1-6; D remains ambiguous. This CDR3 has 16 residues. Per the germline V gene, CDR1 is MNHEY and CDR2 is SMNVEV (reference sequence). Trimming left V 5 bases short and J 7 bases short, with 18 bases between. This CDR3 reads CASSVGGIAVNSPLHF. CDR3 DNA: TGTGCCAGCAGTGTGGGAGGTATCGCCGTCAATTCACCCCTCCACTTT.

This chain joins TRBV9 and TRBJ2-3, with TRBD1 matching over 11 bases. The CDR3 has 14 amino acids. With 5 bases clipped from V and 4 bases from J, the junction kept 3 bases outside the gene matches. From germline, CDR1 is SGDLS and CDR2 YYNGEE. The CDR3 sequence is CASSGQGASDTQYF. CDR3 nucleotides: TGTGCCAGCAGTGGACAGGGGGCTTCAGATACGCAGTATTTT. The full variable domain, with the rest looked up from reference TRBV9 and TRBJ2-3, is DSGVTQTPKHLITATGQRVTLRCSPRSGDLSVYWYQQSLDQGLQFLIQYYNGEERAKGNILERFSAQQFPDLHSELNLSSLELGDSALYFCASSGQGASDTQYFGPGTRLTVL.

V and J are TRBV2 and TRBJ2-5; weak D call: TRBD2 (6 bases). Germline V gene sequence: CDR1 SNHLY, CDR2 FYNNEI. The CDR3 is made up of 13 amino acids. Trimming removed 6 bases from V and 2 bases from J, with 10 bases in between. CDR3 region: CASSGDSQETQYF. Written as DNA, the CDR3 is TGTGCCAGCAGCGGGGACTCTCAAGAGACCCAGTACTTC.

The genes are TRBV4-2 and TRBJ2-3; no clear D gene. Per the germline V gene, CDR1 is LGHNA and CDR2 is YNFKEQ. With 5 bases removed from V and 4 bases from J, the gap between germline ends came to 13 bases. There are 14 residues in the CDR3. The CDR3 is CASSKTRGSDTQYF. The CDR3 nucleotides read TGTGCCAGCAGCAAGACCCGCGGCTCAGATACGCAGTATTTT.

This sequence joins TRBV7-9 and TRBJ1-4; a possible D gene is TRBD1 (5 bases). This CDR3 has 14 residues. V was trimmed by 5 bases and J by 0 bases, leaving 7 bases between them. Germline V CDR1 and CDR2: SEHNR, FQNEAQ (reference sequence). The CDR3 DNA reads as TGTGCCAGCAGCCAACAGGCAACTAATGAAAAACTGTTTTTT. Protein sequence: CASSQQATNEKLFF.